These T cell receptor beta chains were read from a single sample in a study of cytomegalovirus exposure and HLA in healthy donors. Profiling relied on immunoSEQ multiplex PCR, and the TCRdb table lists in-frame clones only, not all of them. The table has roughly 120,000 clones, about 73% seen once. The source material was PBMCs. The source of these receptors is a woman aged 40 to 50 in good health and CMV-seropositive. Each CDR3 is given with its conserved first and last residue. A D gene is named only where the DNA matches it firmly. Clone size is given for some rows only: seen once, a few or many times, or a class if the clone is expanded.

v_gene: TRBV7-9
d_gene: .
abundance: .
j_gene: TRBJ2-7
CDR3aa: CASSFARAAESSYEQYF
CDR3nt: TGTGCCAGCAGCTTCGCCAGGGCAGCCGAGAGCTCCTACGAGCAGTACTTC

v_gene: TRBV7-9
d_gene: TRBD2
abundance: .
j_gene: TRBJ2-3
CDR3aa: CASSLGSGGTDTQYF
CDR3nt: TGTGCCAGCAGCTTAGGTAGCGGGGGCACAGATACGCAGTATTTT

v_gene: TRBV7-2
d_gene: TRBD2
abundance: few
j_gene: TRBJ2-1
CDR3aa: CASSPGTSGGDIEFF
CDR3nt: TGTGCCAGCAGCCCGGGGACTAGCGGGGGGGATATTGAGTTCTTC

v_gene: TRBV4-3
d_gene: .
abundance: .
j_gene: TRBJ2-1
CDR3aa: CASSPWALFGNEQFF
CDR3nt: TGCGCCAGCAGCCCCTGGGCCCTTTTTGGAAATGAGCAGTTCTTC

v_gene: TRBV9
d_gene: .
abundance: .
j_gene: TRBJ1-2
CDR3aa: CASSGVGQGNYGYTF
CDR3nt: TGTGCCAGCAGCGGGGTTGGGCAGGGAAACTATGGCTACACCTTC

v_gene: TRBV9
d_gene: TRBD1
abundance: few
j_gene: TRBJ1-6
CDR3aa: CASSNPGQGARGSPLHF
CDR3nt: TGTGCCAGCAGCAACCCGGGACAGGGGGCGCGTGGTTCACCCCTCCACTTT

v_gene: TRBV5-6
d_gene: TRBD1
abundance: .
j_gene: TRBJ2-6
CDR3aa: CASRGGQGRANVLTF
CDR3nt: TGTGCCAGCAGAGGGGGACAGGGCCGGGCCAACGTCCTGACTTTC

v_gene: TRBV7-3
d_gene: .
abundance: .
j_gene: TRBJ2-2
CDR3aa: CASSSNPTGELFF
CDR3nt: TGTGCCAGCAGCTCCAATCCCACCGGGGAGCTGTTTTTT

v_gene: TRBV19
d_gene: TRBD1
abundance: few
j_gene: TRBJ2-7
CDR3aa: CASSMIQGSREQYF
CDR3nt: TGTGCCAGTAGTATGATACAGGGGTCGCGAGAGCAGTACTTC

v_gene: TRBV4-3
d_gene: .
abundance: .
j_gene: TRBJ1-2
CDR3aa: CASSQGSDSGHYGYTF
CDR3nt: TGCGCCAGCAGCCAAGGGTCGGACAGTGGGCACTATGGCTACACCTTC

v_gene: TRBV29-1
d_gene: .
abundance: .
j_gene: TRBJ2-7
CDR3aa: CSVVQGRGGHEQYF
CDR3nt: TGCAGCGTTGTACAGGGCAGGGGCGGCCACGAGCAGTACTTC

v_gene: TRBV7-2
d_gene: TRBD2
abundance: .
j_gene: TRBJ2-5
CDR3aa: CASSLSGGKGETQYF
CDR3nt: TGTGCCAGCAGCCTGAGCGGGGGGAAAGGGGAGACCCAGTACTTC

v_gene: TRBV9
d_gene: TRBD2
abundance: once
j_gene: TRBJ2-3
CDR3aa: CASSPGGGARTDTQYF
CDR3nt: TGTGCCAGCAGCCCCGGCGGGGGGGCGCGCACAGATACGCAGTATTTT

v_gene: TRBV9
d_gene: .
abundance: few
j_gene: TRBJ2-3
CDR3aa: CASSVRLAGDTQYF
CDR3nt: TGTGCCAGCAGCGTAAGGCTAGCCGGAGATACGCAGTATTTT

v_gene: TRBV7-9
d_gene: .
abundance: .
j_gene: TRBJ1-1
CDR3aa: CASSSWEGGNEAFF
CDR3nt: TGTGCCAGCAGCTCCTGGGAGGGGGGGAATGAAGCTTTCTTT

v_gene: TRBV21-1
d_gene: .
abundance: .
j_gene: TRBJ1-4
CDR3aa: CASSKNPGGFNEKLFF
CDR3nt: TGTGCCAGCAGCAAAAATCCAGGGGGTTTTAATGAAAAACTGTTTTTT

v_gene: TRBV6-5
d_gene: .
abundance: .
j_gene: TRBJ1-5
CDR3aa: CASSQIPGSNQPQHF
CDR3nt: TGTGCCAGCAGTCAGATTCCGGGGAGCAATCAGCCCCAGCATTTT

v_gene: TRBV6-1
d_gene: TRBD2
abundance: .
j_gene: TRBJ2-5
CDR3aa: CASFAGGGGETQYF
CDR3nt: TGTGCCAGCTTTGCGGGGGGCGGAGGGGAGACCCAGTACTTC

v_gene: TRBV6-6
d_gene: .
abundance: few
j_gene: TRBJ1-1
CDR3aa: CASSVTGRATEAFF
CDR3nt: TGTGCCAGCAGTGTAACAGGGCGGGCCACTGAAGCTTTCTTT

v_gene: TRBV10-3
d_gene: .
abundance: .
j_gene: TRBJ1-2
CDR3aa: CAIRGAGELYGYTF
CDR3nt: TGTGCCATCAGGGGTGCAGGGGAACTCTATGGCTACACCTTC